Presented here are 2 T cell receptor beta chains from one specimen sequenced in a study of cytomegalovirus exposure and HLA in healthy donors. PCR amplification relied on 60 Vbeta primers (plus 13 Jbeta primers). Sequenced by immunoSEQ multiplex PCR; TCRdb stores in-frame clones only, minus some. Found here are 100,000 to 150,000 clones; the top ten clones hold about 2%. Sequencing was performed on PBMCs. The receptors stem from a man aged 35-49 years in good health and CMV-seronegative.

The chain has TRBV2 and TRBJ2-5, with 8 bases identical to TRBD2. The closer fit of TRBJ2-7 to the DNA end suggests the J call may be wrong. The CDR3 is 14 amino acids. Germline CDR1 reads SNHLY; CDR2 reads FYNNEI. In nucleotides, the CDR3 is TGTGCCAGCCGCGTGAGCGGGAGTGACGACGAGCAGTACTTC. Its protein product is CASRVSGSDDEQYF.

The CDR3 loop reads CASSPGLAGLETQYF. The CDR3 DNA sequence: TGTGCCAGCAGCCCTGGACTAGCGGGGTTAGAGACCCAGTACTTC. The V call is TRBV9, the J call TRBJ2-5; 12 positions agree with TRBD2. Per the germline V gene, CDR1 is SGDLS and CDR2 is YYNGEE. The CDR3 is made up of 15 amino acids. V lost 4 bases to trimming and J lost 4 bases; unmatched junction nucleotides: 5.